The clone carrying this T cell receptor (beta chain) was detected a few times. Its antigen is as yet unknown. The data belong to a study of T cells after yellow fever vaccination. Study as a whole: Low-cell-number fractions underwent preparation using SMART-Seq v4 Ultra Low Input. Study-wide findings and caveats: Of the clonotypes, a small share occurred in both CD4 and CD8 compartments. A secondary response was less intense yet reached its peak sooner, at day 5 versus 15. Most clones from primary vaccination resurfaced after the booster (approximately 96% CD4, about 91% CD8).

The CDR3 is made up of 12 amino acids. V dropped 6 bases and J dropped 12 bases, with 16 bases sitting between them. TCRdb analysed the 5' RACE reads with MiXCR anew, one entry per CDR3 protein. The sample includes 550,000 or so distinct CDR3 sequences, about 19% of them seen just once. The sequencing used PBMCs, collected 15 days after the yellow fever booster vaccination. The chain is built from TRBV12-3 or TRBV12-4 and TRBJ2-3, with D hard to call. The TCR sequence derives from a man aged 30-40 years who received the YFV17D yellow fever vaccine. The DNA of the CDR3 is TGTGCCAGCAGCCCCGGAGCACTCATACAGTATTTT. Translating gives CASSPGALIQYF.